This TCR beta chain was observed in a study of blood T cells in healthy people across ages. As for the study in general: Template switching retrieved approximately one barcoded beta molecule for each two T cells.

The second PCR ran 7 to 11 cycles with a sample-barcoded 5' primer and J-beta primers. All cDNA molecules were each tagged by a template-switch adaptor with 12 random nucleotides. Per-sample output comprised a minimum of 3 million paired-end reads containing CDR3. Via MiXCR, TCRdb re-called the 5' RACE reads, giving one row per CDR3 protein. The sample includes about 1,000,000 distinct CDR3 sequences, 40% to 45% of them seen just once. Notes on this clonotype: Its cognate antigen is unknown.

The CDR3 length is 15 residues. In germline, CDR1 is MRHNA, CDR2 SNTAGT. J lost 2 bases, V lost 0 bases, and 1 base had no gene match. General study findings and limits: Per million T cells, TCR beta diversity dropped roughly linearly as age increased.

This sequence joins TRBV6-4 and TRBJ1-2, with 9 bases matching TRBD1. The TCR comes from a woman aged 55-70 years in good health. The material sequenced was blood. In DNA, the CDR3 is TGTGCCAGCAGTGACTCAGGACAGGGGAACTATGGCTACACCTTC. Translated: CASSDSGQGNYGYTF.